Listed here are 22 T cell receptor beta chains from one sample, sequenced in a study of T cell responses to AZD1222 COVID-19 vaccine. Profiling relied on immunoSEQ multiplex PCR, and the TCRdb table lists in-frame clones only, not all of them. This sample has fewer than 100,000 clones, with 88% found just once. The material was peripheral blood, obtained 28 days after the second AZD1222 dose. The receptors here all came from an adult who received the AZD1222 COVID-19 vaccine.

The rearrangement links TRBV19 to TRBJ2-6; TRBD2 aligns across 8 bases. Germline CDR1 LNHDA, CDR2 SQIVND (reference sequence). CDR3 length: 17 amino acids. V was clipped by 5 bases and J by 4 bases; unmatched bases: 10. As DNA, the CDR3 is TGTGCCAGTAGTCCATCTATGCGGGGGGTCGGGGCCAACGTCCTGACTTTC. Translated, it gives CASSPSMRGVGANVLTF.

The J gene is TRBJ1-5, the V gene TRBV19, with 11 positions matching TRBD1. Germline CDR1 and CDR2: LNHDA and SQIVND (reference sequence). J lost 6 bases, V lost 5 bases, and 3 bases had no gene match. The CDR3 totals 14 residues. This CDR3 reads CASSGTGGTQPQHF. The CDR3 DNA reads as TGTGCCAGTAGTGGGACAGGGGGAACTCAGCCCCAGCATTTT.

The CDR3 nucleotides are TGTGCCAGCAGCTTAGCGGGAGGCCTCTTTGAGCAGTTCTTC. Protein: CASSLAGGLFEQFF. V and J are TRBV11-2 and TRBJ2-1, with 7 nucleotides matching TRBD2. V lost 1 base and J lost 9; bases outside the gene matches: 6. Germline CDR1 SGHAT, CDR2 FQNNGV. This CDR3 spans 14 amino acids.

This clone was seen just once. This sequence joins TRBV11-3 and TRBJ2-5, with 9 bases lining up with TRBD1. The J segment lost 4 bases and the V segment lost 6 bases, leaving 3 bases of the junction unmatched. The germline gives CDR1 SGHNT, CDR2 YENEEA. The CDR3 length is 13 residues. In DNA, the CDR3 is TGTGCCAGCAGTTCGACAGGGGGAGAGACCCAGTACTTC. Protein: CASSSTGGETQYF. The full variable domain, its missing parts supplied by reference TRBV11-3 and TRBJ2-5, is EAGVVQSPRYKIIEKKQPVAFWCNPISGHNTLYWYLQNLGQGPELLIRYENEEAVDDSQLPKDRFSAERLKGVDSTLKIQPAELGDSAVYLCASSSTGGETQYFGPGTRLLVL.

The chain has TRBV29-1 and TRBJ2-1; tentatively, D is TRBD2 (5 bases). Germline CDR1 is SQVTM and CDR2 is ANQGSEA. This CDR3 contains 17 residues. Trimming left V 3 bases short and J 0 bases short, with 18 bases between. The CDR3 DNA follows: TGCAGCGTTGAGATCCGTTCGGACTTGAGCTCCTACAATGAGCAGTTCTTC. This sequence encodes CSVEIRSDLSSYNEQFF.

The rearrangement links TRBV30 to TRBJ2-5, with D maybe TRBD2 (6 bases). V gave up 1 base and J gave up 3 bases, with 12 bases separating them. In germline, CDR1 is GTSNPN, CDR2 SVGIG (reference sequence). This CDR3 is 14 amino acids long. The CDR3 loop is CAWSALALKETQYF. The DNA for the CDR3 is TGTGCCTGGAGTGCGCTAGCGCTAAAAGAGACCCAGTACTTC.

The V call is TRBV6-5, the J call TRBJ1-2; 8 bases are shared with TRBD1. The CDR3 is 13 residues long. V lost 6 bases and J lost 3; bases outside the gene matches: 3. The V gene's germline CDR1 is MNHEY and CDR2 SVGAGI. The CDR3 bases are TGTGCCAGCAGCGTGACAGGGGACTATGGCTACACCTTC. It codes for CASSVTGDYGYTF.

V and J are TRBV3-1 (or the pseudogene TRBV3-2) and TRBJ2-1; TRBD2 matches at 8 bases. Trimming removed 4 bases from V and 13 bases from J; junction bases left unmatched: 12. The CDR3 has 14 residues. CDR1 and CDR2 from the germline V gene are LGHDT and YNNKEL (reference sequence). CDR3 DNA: TGTGCCAGCAGCCCGGTCTTGGCGGGAGGCTATCAGTTCTTC. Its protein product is CASSPVLAGGYQFF.

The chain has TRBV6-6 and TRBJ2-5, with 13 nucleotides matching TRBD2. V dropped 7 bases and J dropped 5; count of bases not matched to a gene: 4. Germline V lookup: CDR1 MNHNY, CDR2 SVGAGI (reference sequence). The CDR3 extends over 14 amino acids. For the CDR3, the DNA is TGTGCCAGCAAACTAGCGGGAGGGCGGGAGACCCAGTACTTC. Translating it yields CASKLAGGRETQYF.

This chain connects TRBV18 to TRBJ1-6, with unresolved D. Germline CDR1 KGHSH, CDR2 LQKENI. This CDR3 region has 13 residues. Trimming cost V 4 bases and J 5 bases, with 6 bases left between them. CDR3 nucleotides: TGTGCCAGCTCACGGGAGGATAATTCACCCCTCCACTTT. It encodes CASSREDNSPLHF.

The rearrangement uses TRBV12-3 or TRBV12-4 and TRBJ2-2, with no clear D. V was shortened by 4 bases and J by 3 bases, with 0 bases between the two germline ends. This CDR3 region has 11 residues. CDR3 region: CASSYTGELFF. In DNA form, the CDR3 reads TGTGCCAGCAGTTACACCGGGGAGCTGTTTTTT.

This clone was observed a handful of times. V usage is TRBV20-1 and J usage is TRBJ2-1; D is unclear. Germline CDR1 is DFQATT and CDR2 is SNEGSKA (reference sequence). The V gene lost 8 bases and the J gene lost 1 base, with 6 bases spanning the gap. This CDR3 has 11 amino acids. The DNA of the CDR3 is TGCAGTACTTCATCCTACAATGAGCAGTTCTTC. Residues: CSTSSYNEQFF.

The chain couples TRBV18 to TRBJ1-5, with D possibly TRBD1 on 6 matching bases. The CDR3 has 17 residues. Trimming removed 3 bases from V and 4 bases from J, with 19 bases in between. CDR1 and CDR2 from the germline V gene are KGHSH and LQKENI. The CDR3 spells CASSPTGNPTGNQPQHF. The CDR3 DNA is TGTGCCAGCTCACCCACAGGGAACCCCACGGGGAATCAGCCCCAGCATTTT. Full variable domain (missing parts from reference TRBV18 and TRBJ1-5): NAGVMQNPRHLVRRRGQEARLRCSPMKGHSHVYWYRQLPEEGLKFMVYLQKENIIDESGMPKERFSAEFPKEGPSILRIQQVVRGDSAAYFCASSPTGNPTGNQPQHFGDGTRLSIL.

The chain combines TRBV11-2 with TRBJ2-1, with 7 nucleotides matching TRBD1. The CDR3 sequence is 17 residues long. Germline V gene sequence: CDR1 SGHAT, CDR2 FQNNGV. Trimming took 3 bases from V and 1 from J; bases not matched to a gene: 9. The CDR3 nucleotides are TGTGCCAGCAGCTTCAACCGCCCGACAGGGTCCTACAATGAGCAGTTCTTC. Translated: CASSFNRPTGSYNEQFF.

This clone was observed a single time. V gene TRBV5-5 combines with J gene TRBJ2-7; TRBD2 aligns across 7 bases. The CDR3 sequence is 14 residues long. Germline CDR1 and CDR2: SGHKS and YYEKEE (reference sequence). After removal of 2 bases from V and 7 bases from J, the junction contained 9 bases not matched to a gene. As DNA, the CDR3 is TGTGCCAGCAGCTTTGAGCGGGACCTCCGAGAGCAGTACTTC. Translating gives CASSFERDLREQYF.

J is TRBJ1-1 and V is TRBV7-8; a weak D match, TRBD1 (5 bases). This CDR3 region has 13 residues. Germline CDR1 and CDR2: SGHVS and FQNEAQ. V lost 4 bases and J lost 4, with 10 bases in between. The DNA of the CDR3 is TGTGCCAGCAGCTGGGGGGTCAGCACTGAAGCTTTCTTT. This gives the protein CASSWGVSTEAFF.

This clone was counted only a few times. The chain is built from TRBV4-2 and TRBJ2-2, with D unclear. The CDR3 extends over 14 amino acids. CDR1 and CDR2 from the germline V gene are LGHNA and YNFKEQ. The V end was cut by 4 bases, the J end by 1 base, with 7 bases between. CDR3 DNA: TGTGCCAGCAGCCCCCGTCTGAACACCGGGGAGCTGTTTTTT. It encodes CASSPRLNTGELFF.

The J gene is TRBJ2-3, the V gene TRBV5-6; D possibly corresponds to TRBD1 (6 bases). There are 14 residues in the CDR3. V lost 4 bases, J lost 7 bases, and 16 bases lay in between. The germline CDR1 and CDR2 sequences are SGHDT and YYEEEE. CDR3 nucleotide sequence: TGTGCCAGCAGCCCGGTGGCAGGGGTCTATACGCAGTATTTT. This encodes CASSPVAGVYTQYF. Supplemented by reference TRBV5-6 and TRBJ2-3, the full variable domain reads DAGVTQSPTHLIKTRGQQVTLRCSPKSGHDTVSWYQQALGQGPQFIFQYYEEEERQRGNFPDRFSGHQFPNYSSELNVNALLLGDSALYLCASSPVAGVYTQYFGPGTRLTVL.

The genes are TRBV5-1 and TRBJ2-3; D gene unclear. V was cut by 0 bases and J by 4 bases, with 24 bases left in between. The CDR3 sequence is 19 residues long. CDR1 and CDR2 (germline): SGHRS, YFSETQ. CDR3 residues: CASSLAASRASYEADTQYF. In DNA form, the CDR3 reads TGCGCCAGCAGCTTGGCAGCGAGTCGGGCGAGCTACGAGGCAGATACGCAGTATTTT.

CDR3 protein: CASSLSQATGELFF. CDR3 nucleotide sequence: TGTGCCAGCAGCTTATCGCAGGCCACCGGGGAGCTGTTTTTT. The chain has TRBV7-7 and TRBJ2-2; the D is unclear. The CDR3 consists of 14 residues. With 2 bases removed from V and 4 bases from J, the gap between germline ends came to 8 bases. Germline loops: CDR1 SSHAT, CDR2 FNYEAQ (reference sequence).

The DNA of the CDR3 is TGTGCCAGCAGTGAGGGAGGAGGGGGGGTCTACAATGAGCAGTTCTTC. Amino acids: CASSEGGGGVYNEQFF. V usage is TRBV25-1 and J usage is TRBJ2-1; D is perhaps TRBD2 (7 bases). CDR3 length: 16 amino acids. Germline assignment: CDR1 MGHDK and CDR2 SYGVNS. V dropped 3 bases and J dropped 3 bases, with 15 bases sitting between them.

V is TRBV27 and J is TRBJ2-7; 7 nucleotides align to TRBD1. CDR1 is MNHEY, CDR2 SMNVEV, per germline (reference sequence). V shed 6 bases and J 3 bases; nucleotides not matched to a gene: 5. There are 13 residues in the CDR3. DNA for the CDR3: TGTGCCAGCAGCCCCACAGGGGTCTACGAGCAGTACTTC. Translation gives CASSPTGVYEQYF.